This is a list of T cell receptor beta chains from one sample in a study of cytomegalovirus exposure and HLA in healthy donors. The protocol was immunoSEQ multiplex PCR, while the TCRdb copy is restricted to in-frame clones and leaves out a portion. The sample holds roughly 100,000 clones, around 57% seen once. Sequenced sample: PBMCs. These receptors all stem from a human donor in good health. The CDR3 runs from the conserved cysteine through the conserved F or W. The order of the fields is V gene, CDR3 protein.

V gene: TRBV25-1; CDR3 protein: CASSEEGGYGNTIYF
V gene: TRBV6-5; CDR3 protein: CASRLQGASEAFF
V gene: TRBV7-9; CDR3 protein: CASSSLLGGTIYEAFF
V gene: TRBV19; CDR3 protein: CATRAGGGNQPQHF
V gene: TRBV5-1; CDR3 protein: CASSFIGQIGTDTQYF
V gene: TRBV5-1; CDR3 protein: CASSWTSGSPSYNEQFF
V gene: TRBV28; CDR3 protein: CASSFSRPNTGELFF
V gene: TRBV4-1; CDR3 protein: CASSQGPRRGETQYF
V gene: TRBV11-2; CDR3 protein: CASSPSGGFTYEQYF
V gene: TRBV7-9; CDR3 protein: CASSFGTGVRDEQYF
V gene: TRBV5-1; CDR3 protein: CASSLDVTVGNEQFF
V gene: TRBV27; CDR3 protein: CASRHSAYGGRDTQYF
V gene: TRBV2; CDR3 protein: CASSDGQSSSSEQYF
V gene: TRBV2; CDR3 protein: CASSDIRVPEAFF
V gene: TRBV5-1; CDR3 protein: CASSLSAPGTSYSGQYF
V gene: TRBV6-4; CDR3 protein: CARTPMVIAYNEQFF
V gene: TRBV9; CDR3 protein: CASSVGLRQLSYEQYF
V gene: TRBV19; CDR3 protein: CASSIYRNEQFF
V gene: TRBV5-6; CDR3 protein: CASTAVAGTYEQFF
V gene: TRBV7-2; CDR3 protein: CASSLSRGQETQYF
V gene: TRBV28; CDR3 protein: CASGLGGSYEQYF
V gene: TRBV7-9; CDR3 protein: CASKYVGGRVINIQYF
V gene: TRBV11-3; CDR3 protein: CASSLRGSGGNEQFF
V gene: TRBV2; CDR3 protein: CASSLSGSSYEQYF
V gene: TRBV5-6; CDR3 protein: CASSLWWTGAEQYF
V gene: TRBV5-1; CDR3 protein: CASTSIRQGRNEQFF
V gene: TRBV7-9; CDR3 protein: CASSSRLAGGGGFF
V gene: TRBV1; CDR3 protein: CTSSQDRIAGLSTQYF
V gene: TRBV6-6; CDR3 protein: CASSYLAGNEQFF
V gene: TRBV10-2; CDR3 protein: CASSESSTSGRASYF
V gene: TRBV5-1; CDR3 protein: CASSLEAGLYNEQFF
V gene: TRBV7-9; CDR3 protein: CASSLGGREDEKLFF
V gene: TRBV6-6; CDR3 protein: CASSFGGVEETQYF
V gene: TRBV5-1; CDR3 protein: CASSSDRPWGCEQFF
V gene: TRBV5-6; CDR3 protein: CASSYIAGGPGNEQFF